The entry below gives a single T cell receptor beta chain sequence along with its context. This entry belongs to a study of T cell repertoires in cytomegalovirus infection. One entry per CDR3 protein, called by TCRdb with MiXCR from the reads. The sample lists approximately 170,000 distinct CDR3 sequences, 17% occurring once. J lost 6 bases, V lost 4 bases, and 3 bases had no gene match. The germline gives CDR1 SGHVS, CDR2 FQNEAQ. The CDR3 is 13 residues long. Sequenced sample: CD8+ T cells from PBMCs. The receptor comes from a human donor in good health (CMV status not recorded). Some clones in this sample may be carry-over from other donors' samples. The chain links TRBV7-8 to TRBJ1-1; 9 bases align to TRBD1. In DNA form, the CDR3 reads TGTGCCAGCAGCTGGGACAGGGTTTCTGAAGCTTTCTTT. This gives the protein CASSWDRVSEAFF.